These 30 T cell receptor beta chains originate from one sample sequenced in a study of glioma-infiltrating T cells. Using RNA template, CDR3s of TCR alpha and beta were amplified with iRepertoire arm-PCR. One entry per CDR3 protein results from TCRdb running MiXCR on the multiplex PCR reads. Here the sample spans roughly 200,000 distinct CDR3 sequences, over 40% being singletons. Sequences were obtained from glioma tissue, nonneoplastic brain tissue, or PBMCs (not recorded which). These receptors were collected from a human donor with low-grade glioma or glioblastoma, undergoing nonglioma brain surgery, or in good health (not recorded which).

This clonotype was counted at least ten times. The chain employs TRBV20-1 and TRBJ2-7; a weak D match, TRBD2 (5 bases). CDR1 and CDR2 (germline): DFQATT, SNEGSKA (reference sequence). V shed 3 bases and J shed 4 bases, with 16 bases lying between them. This CDR3 contains 14 residues. CDR3 region: CSARSGEFKYEQYF. In DNA, the CDR3 is TGCAGTGCTAGGAGTGGGGAGTTTAAGTACGAGCAGTACTTC.

This clonotype was counted a few times. This chain connects TRBV19 to TRBJ1-2; 7 nucleotides match TRBD1. The CDR3 is made up of 16 amino acids. The germline gives CDR1 LNHDA, CDR2 SQIVND (reference sequence). Trimming removed 8 bases from V and 6 bases from J; junction bases left unmatched: 18. The CDR3 region has the DNA TGTGCCAGTCGTCTAATCACACACCGGGACAGCGATGGCTACACCTTC. It translates to CASRLITHRDSDGYTF.

This clonotype was seen only once. This chain joins TRBV19 and TRBJ1-5; D ambiguous. The V end lost 11 bases, the J end lost 6 bases, and 17 bases lay between the germline ends. The CDR3 covers 13 residues. Per the germline V gene, CDR1 is LNHDA and CDR2 is SQIVND (reference sequence). In nucleotides, the CDR3 is TGTGCCGGATCCCCCGTGTTGGGTCAGCCCCAGCATTTT. Translating gives CAGSPVLGQPQHF.

As regards this clonotype: A junction end diverges from the germline sequence, so it may reflect a read error. The chain carries TRBV27 and TRBJ2-3; D remains ambiguous. The CDR3 consists of 13 residues. Per the germline V gene, CDR1 is MNHEY and CDR2 is SMNVEV (reference sequence). The CDR3 DNA sequence: TGTGCCAGCAGTTTAAGAGGCAAAGATAGGCAGTATTTT. Protein product: CASSLRGKDRQYF.

The sample holds many counts of this clonotype. The CDR3 DNA sequence: TGTGCCAGCAGCTTAGCGGGTACTAGCACAGATACGCAGTATTTT. Translation gives CASSLAGTSTDTQYF. The genes are TRBV6-1 and TRBJ2-3, with TRBD2 matching over 7 bases. V shed 6 bases, J shed 0 bases, and the junction held 6 bases outside the gene matches. CDR3 length: 15 residues. Germline CDR1 reads MNHNS; CDR2 reads SASEGT.

The chain carries TRBV6-1 and TRBJ2-3, with D hard to call. Trimming left V 6 bases short and J 3 bases short, with 13 bases between. The length of the CDR3 is 14 residues. In germline, CDR1 is MNHNS, CDR2 SASEGT. The CDR3: CASSDGSPTDTQYF. DNA of the CDR3: TGTGCCAGCAGCGACGGGTCGCCTACAGATACGCAGTATTTT.

This clonotype is a singleton in its sample. A much larger clone is a single base away; this may be a read error. The chain links TRBV7-9 to TRBJ2-7, with TRBD2 identical over 7 bases. Germline V gene sequence: CDR1 SEHNR, CDR2 FQNEAQ (reference sequence). The CDR3 is 15 amino acids. The ends lost 6 bases at V and 3 bases at J; junction bases unmatched: 11. The CDR3 DNA sequence: TGTGCCAGCAGTCAATGGACTAGAGGTGGCTACGAGCAGTACTTC. This encodes CASSQWTRGGYEQYF.

This clonotype was counted ten times or more. The gene calls are TRBV7-2 and TRBJ2-1; D may be TRBD2 (6 bases). This CDR3 has 14 residues. V lost 5 bases and J 5 bases, leaving 13 bases between the germline ends. CDR1 and CDR2 from the germline V gene are SGHTA and FQGNSA. The DNA of the CDR3 is TGTGCCAGCAGCCCGACTACTAGCCACAATGAGCAGTTCTTC. It is translated as CASSPTTSHNEQFF. Supplemented by reference TRBV7-2 and TRBJ2-1, the full variable domain reads GAGVSQSPSNKVTEKGKDVELRCDPISGHTALYWYRQSLGQGLEFLIYFQGNSAPDKSGLPSDRFSAERTGGSVSTLTIQRTQQEDSAVYLCASSPTTSHNEQFFGPGTRLTVL.

A remark on this clonotype: The limits of the CDR3 on the DNA are not certain, so only TCRdb's listed CDR3 is given. The chain links TRBV29-1 to TRBJ2-1; TRBD1 was called by the table and not checked on the DNA. Germline CDR1 is SQVTM and CDR2 is ANQGSEA. From its first to its last residue, the CDR3 has 11 amino acids. This CDR3 is CSVEVGQGSLF.

A word on this clonotype: This could be a read error, since a much larger clone is one nucleotide away. This chain joins TRBV20-1 and TRBJ2-1, with TRBD2 as a possible D gene (6 bases). Trimming shortened V by 0 bases and J by 3 bases, and 12 bases separated the two germline ends. Looked up from germline, CDR1 is DFQATT and CDR2 is SNEGSKA (reference sequence). The CDR3 is 15 residues long. The CDR3 reads CSARDNREFYNEQFF. For the CDR3, the DNA is TGCAGTGCTAGAGATAACCGGGAGTTCTACAATGAGCAGTTCTTC.

This rearrangement joins TRBV12-3 or TRBV12-4 to TRBJ1-5; D gene uncertain. V lost 7 bases and J lost 4, with 11 bases in between. The CDR3 totals 13 residues. The CDR3 is CASINRGNQPQHF. The CDR3 DNA sequence: TGTGCCAGCATTAACCGTGGAAATCAGCCCCAGCATTTT.

This clonotype appeared many times. V and J are TRBV20-1 and TRBJ1-2; D may be TRBD1 (5 bases). Trimming shortened V by 5 bases and J by 0 bases, and 16 bases separated the two germline ends. The germline V gene encodes CDR1 DFQATT and CDR2 SNEGSKA (reference sequence). The CDR3 covers 15 residues. CDR3 amino acids: CSADGTAQTNYGYTF. The CDR3 nucleotides are TGCAGTGCTGACGGGACCGCCCAGACTAACTATGGCTACACCTTC.

As for this clonotype: With a much larger clone just one base away, this may be a read error. This chain joins TRBV20-1 and TRBJ2-1; perhaps TRBD2 as D (6 bases). There are 13 residues in the CDR3. Germline CDR1 reads DFQATT; CDR2 reads SNEGSKA (reference sequence). Trimming left V 7 bases short and J 8 bases short, with 18 bases between. CDR3 coding DNA: TGCAGTGGGGATCTCAGCTGGGGGGATGAGCAGTTCTTC. Its translation is CSGDLSWGDEQFF.

V usage is TRBV20-1 and J usage is TRBJ1-3; 7 bases are a match to TRBD1. Trimming at V came to 0 bases and at J to 7 bases, leaving 9 bases not matched to a gene. This CDR3 contains 15 residues. Germline values: CDR1 DFQATT, CDR2 SNEGSKA (reference sequence). The chain's CDR3 is CSARDIGTEANTIYF. The CDR3 DNA sequence: TGCAGTGCTAGAGATATTGGGACAGAAGCGAACACCATATATTTT.

Turning to this clonotype: A junction boundary mismatches the germline segment, possibly from a read error. The chain recombines TRBV6-5 with TRBJ2-1; TRBD2 might be the D (5 bases). Germline V gene sequence: CDR1 MNHEY, CDR2 SVGAGI. The CDR3 is 12 amino acids. The CDR3 spells CTSSYGNNKQFF. The DNA for the CDR3 is TGTACCAGCAGCTACGGGAACAATAAGCAGTTCTTC.

This chain joins TRBV5-8 and TRBJ2-3, with D possibly TRBD1 on 5 matching bases. The CDR3 spans 10 residues. V lost 4 bases and J 14 bases, leaving 11 bases between the germline ends. The germline V gene has CDR1 SGHTS and CDR2 YDEGEE. The CDR3 protein is CASSETAVYF. For the CDR3, the DNA is TGTGCCAGCAGCGAGACAGCTGTGTATTTT.

On this clonotype itself: A single base separates this from a much larger clone, so it may be a read error. Likely a read error: the CDR3 ends without its conserved phenylalanine or tryptophan. The chain is built from TRBV4-2 and TRBJ1-4; no reliable D call. This CDR3 is built from 15 residues. Germline CDR1 LGHNA, CDR2 YNFKEQ. V lost 1 base, J lost 5 bases, and 11 bases lay in between. The CDR3: CASSQVKWRNEKLFL. For the CDR3, the DNA is TGTGCCAGCAGCCAAGTTAAGTGGAGGAATGAAAAACTGTTTTTA.

This clonotype was observed at least ten times. The chain joins TRBV7-9 to TRBJ2-3; TRBD2 aligns across 8 bases. This CDR3 is built from 16 residues. J was trimmed by 3 bases and V by 0 bases; bases with no gene match: 5. Germline CDR1 and CDR2: SEHNR and FQNEAQ (reference sequence). CDR3 sequence: CASSLATGGLTDTQYF. The CDR3 DNA reads as TGTGCCAGCAGCTTAGCAACGGGAGGGCTGACAGATACGCAGTATTTT.

Comments on this clonotype: No conserved phenylalanine or tryptophan is present at the end of the CDR3, so a read error is the likely explanation. The CDR3 spells CASSPGEETQYL. The DNA of the CDR3 is TGTGCCAGCAGTCCGGGGGAAGAGACCCAGTACTTA. The rearrangement uses TRBV28 and TRBJ2-5; D might be TRBD2 (6 bases). In germline, CDR1 is MDHEN, CDR2 SYDVKM. V lost 5 bases and J 3 bases, leaving 7 bases between the germline ends. The CDR3 has 12 residues.

This clonotype has ten or more counts. The V and J genes are TRBV20-1 and TRBJ1-3; no clear D gene. From germline, CDR1 is DFQATT and CDR2 SNEGSKA (reference sequence). The CDR3 totals 15 residues. V was cut by 0 bases and J by 4 bases, with 13 bases left in between. The CDR3 nucleotides read TGCAGTGCTAGAGATTTAAGGGCAGGAGGAAACACCATATATTTT. Translating it yields CSARDLRAGGNTIYF.

V gene TRBV27 combines with J gene TRBJ1-5; maybe TRBD1 (5 bases). V gave up 2 bases and J gave up 3 bases, with 11 bases separating them. Germline V CDR1 and CDR2: MNHEY, SMNVEV (reference sequence). CDR3 length equals 15 residues. The CDR3 loop reads CASSLRGGVNQPQHF. DNA of the CDR3: TGTGCCAGCAGTTTAAGGGGAGGGGTCAATCAGCCCCAGCATTTT.

This clonotype showed up just a few times. The V call is TRBV14, the J call TRBJ2-1, with 7 bases lining up with TRBD2. Losses at the gene ends were 2 bases for V and 9 bases for J; bases not matched to a gene: 10. Germline V gene data show CDR1 as SGHDN and CDR2 as FVKESK. This CDR3 is built from 15 residues. The CDR3 protein is CASSQIASGGIEQFF. The CDR3 region has the DNA TGTGCCAGCAGCCAAATAGCATCGGGAGGTATTGAGCAGTTCTTC.

The gene calls are TRBV14 and TRBJ2-1; D remains ambiguous. The CDR3 has 14 residues. Trimming took off 4 bases at V and 9 bases at J, with 16 bases between the two ends. The germline V gene encodes CDR1 SGHDN and CDR2 FVKESK. The CDR3 region has the DNA TGTGCCAGCAGCCCGATCCTAGACACGACTGAGCAGTTCTTC. It encodes CASSPILDTTEQFF.

The chain carries TRBV12-3 or TRBV12-4 and TRBJ2-1, with D perhaps matching TRBD2 (5 bases). With 5 bases removed from V and 9 bases from J, the gap between germline ends came to 11 bases. The CDR3 has 12 residues. This chain's CDR3 is CASSVGRGEQFF. The DNA for the CDR3 is TGTGCCAGCAGTGTAGGGAGAGGTGAGCAGTTCTTC.

This clonotype showed up just a few times. Since a much larger clone is just one base distant, this may be a read error. The rearrangement links TRBV6-4 to TRBJ2-2; D assignment may be TRBD1 or TRBD2 (5 bases each). V lost 9 bases and J lost 6, with 20 bases in between. The length of the CDR3 is 15 residues. Per germline, CDR1 MRHNA and CDR2 SNTAGT. For the CDR3, the DNA is TGTGCCAGAAAAATAGAGAGGGGCGCAGCCGGGGAGCTGTTTTTT. This gives the protein CARKIERGAAGELFF.

In regard to this clonotype: Since a much larger clone is just one base distant, this may be a read error. Because the CDR3 is missing its conserved closing phenylalanine or tryptophan, this is likely a read error. This chain joins TRBV6-1 and TRBJ2-2, with TRBD2 as a possible D gene (5 bases). Trimming pared 5 bases from V and 4 bases from J, leaving 11 bases between. The CDR3 runs to 14 residues. Per the germline V gene, CDR1 is MNHNS and CDR2 is SASEGT. CDR3 DNA sequence: TGTGCCAGCAGTCTCACGGGGTCCACCGGGGAGCTGTTTTCT. It yields the protein CASSLTGSTGELFS.

This clonotype was observed many times. The chain is built from TRBV6-1 and TRBJ2-7; 8 nucleotides align to TRBD1. Germline assignment: CDR1 MNHNS and CDR2 SASEGT. There are 14 residues in the CDR3. The V segment lost 1 base and the J segment 7 bases; nucleotides outside the gene matches: 6. In DNA, the CDR3 is TGTGCCAGCAGTGAAGACAGGGGGATTGGAGAGCAGTACTTC. Encoded protein: CASSEDRGIGEQYF.

This clonotype was observed many times. The genes are TRBV2 and TRBJ1-5; D is undetermined. Germline V gene data show CDR1 as SNHLY and CDR2 as FYNNEI. This CDR3 is 13 amino acids long. Trimming cost V 3 bases and J 5 bases, with 8 bases left between them. The CDR3 DNA reads as TGTGCCAGCAGTGAGTCCGGGTATCAGCCCCAGCATTTT. Encoded protein: CASSESGYQPQHF.

Regarding this clonotype: It may be a read error: a sequence one base away is much more abundant. The chain is built from TRBV3-1 and TRBJ2-7, with D possibly being TRBD2 (5 bases). In germline, CDR1 is LGHDT, CDR2 YNNKEL (reference sequence). CDR3 length equals 12 residues. Here the CDR3 reads CAGSHTRGEQYF. CDR3 bases: TGTGCCGGCAGCCACACTAGAGGCGAGCAGTACTTC.

A word on this clonotype: This may be a read error: a much more frequent sequence differs by one nucleotide. This chain uses TRBV12-3 or TRBV12-4 with TRBJ1-1; 7 bases agree with TRBD1. The CDR3 runs 14 residues. Written as DNA, the CDR3 is TGTGCCAGCAGTCATCGGGACAGCAACACTAAAGCTTTCTTT. Its protein is CASSHRDSNTKAFF.